The rows below give T cell receptor beta chains drawn from one sample of a study of blood T cell repertoires in COVID-19. Some clones are missing from TCRdb's copy, which holds only in-frame ones; the method was immunoSEQ multiplex PCR. Here the sample spans over 350,000 clones, roughly 90% being singletons. The sample consisted of PBMCs or T cells enriched from blood (not recorded which). Every receptor here comes from a young woman with acute COVID-19. The CDR3 runs from the conserved cysteine through the conserved F or W. The D gene is left open where the match is weak. The size entry is marked missing in some rows and otherwise reads once, few, many or a size class.

CDR3aa: CASSSAVNEQFF; CDR3nt: TGTGCCAGCAGTTCCGCGGTCAATGAGCAGTTCTTC; v_gene: TRBV7-9; d_gene: -; j_gene: TRBJ2-1; abundance: -
CDR3aa: CASSSFDRAPEAFF; CDR3nt: TGTGCCAGCAGCTCCTTTGACAGGGCTCCTGAAGCTTTCTTT; v_gene: TRBV7-2; d_gene: TRBD1; j_gene: TRBJ1-1; abundance: -
CDR3aa: CATGAPKVTGAGGTQYF; CDR3nt: TGTGCCACCGGAGCCCCGAAGGTAACAGGGGCTGGGGGTACGCAGTATTTT; v_gene: TRBV24-1; d_gene: TRBD1; j_gene: TRBJ2-3; abundance: -
CDR3aa: CASSGTGKETQYF; CDR3nt: TGTGCCAGCAGCGGGACAGGGAAAGAGACCCAGTACTTC; v_gene: TRBV27; d_gene: TRBD1; j_gene: TRBJ2-5; abundance: -
CDR3aa: CASSSRTTGGPNTEAFF; CDR3nt: TGTGCCAGCAGCTCCAGAACAACAGGGGGACCTAACACTGAAGCTTTCTTT; v_gene: TRBV7-2; d_gene: TRBD1; j_gene: TRBJ1-1; abundance: -
CDR3aa: CASRQADSGANVLTF; CDR3nt: TGTGCCAGCAGACAGGCAGACTCTGGGGCCAACGTCCTGACTTTC; v_gene: TRBV6-5; d_gene: -; j_gene: TRBJ2-6; abundance: -
CDR3aa: CASSPLTGSVNEQYF; CDR3nt: TGTGCCAGCAGTCCTCTGACGGGGTCGGTTAACGAGCAGTACTTC; v_gene: TRBV27; d_gene: -; j_gene: TRBJ2-7; abundance: once
CDR3aa: CASSLGENTYEQYF; CDR3nt: TGCGCCAGCAGCTTGGGAGAAAATACCTACGAGCAGTACTTC; v_gene: TRBV5-1; d_gene: -; j_gene: TRBJ2-7; abundance: -
CDR3aa: CASSTLVSDSPTTNEKLFF; CDR3nt: TGTGCCAGCAGCACCCTGGTGTCGGACAGCCCTACAACTAATGAAAAACTGTTTTTT; v_gene: TRBV5-8; d_gene: -; j_gene: TRBJ1-4; abundance: -
CDR3aa: CASSLDLSGAGNQPQHF; CDR3nt: TGTGCCAGCAGCTTGGATTTGTCAGGGGCCGGCAATCAGCCCCAGCATTTT; v_gene: TRBV5-5; d_gene: -; j_gene: TRBJ1-5; abundance: -
CDR3aa: CASSLFQGARETQYF; CDR3nt: TGTGCCAGCAGCTTGTTTCAGGGGGCAAGGGAGACCCAGTACTTC; v_gene: TRBV11-2; d_gene: TRBD1; j_gene: TRBJ2-5; abundance: few
CDR3aa: CSASNPQAGSPLHF; CDR3nt: TGCAGTGCTAGTAATCCCCAGGCGGGCTCACCCCTCCACTTT; v_gene: TRBV20-1; d_gene: -; j_gene: TRBJ1-6; abundance: -
CDR3aa: CASSQKGQGAYREKLFF; CDR3nt: TGTGCCAGCAGCCAAAAGGGACAGGGGGCTTATCGTGAAAAACTGTTTTTT; v_gene: TRBV3-1/TRBV3-2; d_gene: TRBD1; j_gene: TRBJ1-4; abundance: -
CDR3aa: CASSLSGTNEQYF; CDR3nt: TGTGCCAGCAGCTTAAGCGGCACGAACGAGCAGTACTTC; v_gene: TRBV7-3; d_gene: -; j_gene: TRBJ2-7; abundance: -
CDR3aa: CASSWGQGAAQFF; CDR3nt: TGTGCCAGCAGCTGGGGACAGGGGGCTGCGCAGTTCTTC; v_gene: TRBV5-6; d_gene: TRBD1; j_gene: TRBJ2-1; abundance: -
CDR3aa: CATATPTALSTEAFF; CDR3nt: TGTGCCACCGCAACGCCGACAGCCCTATCCACTGAAGCTTTCTTT; v_gene: TRBV10-3; d_gene: -; j_gene: TRBJ1-1; abundance: -
CDR3aa: CASSQDGPAGGLGELFF; CDR3nt: TGTGCCAGCAGCCAAGACGGGCCAGCGGGGGGGCTGGGGGAGCTGTTTTTT; v_gene: TRBV4-2; d_gene: TRBD2; j_gene: TRBJ2-2; abundance: once
CDR3aa: CATSRVSRADYGYTF; CDR3nt: TGTGCCACCAGCAGAGTGAGCAGGGCCGACTATGGCTACACCTTC; v_gene: TRBV15; d_gene: -; j_gene: TRBJ1-2; abundance: -
CDR3aa: CASSPSGAPNTEAFF; CDR3nt: TGCGCCAGCAGCCCGTCAGGGGCCCCGAACACTGAAGCTTTCTTT; v_gene: TRBV4-3; d_gene: -; j_gene: TRBJ1-1; abundance: -
CDR3aa: CAWSKDRRSPLHF; CDR3nt: TGTGCCTGGAGTAAAGACAGGCGGTCACCCCTCCACTTT; v_gene: TRBV30; d_gene: -; j_gene: TRBJ1-6; abundance: few
CDR3aa: CAWGDRAGQPQHF; CDR3nt: TGTGCCTGGGGGGACAGGGCCGGTCAGCCCCAGCATTTT; v_gene: TRBV30; d_gene: TRBD1; j_gene: TRBJ1-5; abundance: once
CDR3aa: CASSLRAHGGVTDTQYF; CDR3nt: TGTGCCAGCAGCTTAAGGGCCCATGGCGGGGTCACAGATACGCAGTATTTT; v_gene: TRBV7-2; d_gene: -; j_gene: TRBJ2-3; abundance: -
CDR3aa: CASSLEDSYNEQFF; CDR3nt: TGTGCCAGCAGCTTAGAAGACTCTTACAATGAGCAGTTCTTC; v_gene: TRBV7-3; d_gene: -; j_gene: TRBJ2-1; abundance: -
CDR3aa: CATSDSGDYEQYF; CDR3nt: TGTGCCACCAGTGACTCAGGGGATTACGAGCAGTACTTC; v_gene: TRBV24-1; d_gene: -; j_gene: TRBJ2-7; abundance: -
CDR3aa: CASSLGTGGWNEQFF; CDR3nt: TGTGCCAGCAGCTTGGGGACAGGGGGATGGAATGAGCAGTTCTTC; v_gene: TRBV7-3; d_gene: TRBD1; j_gene: TRBJ2-1; abundance: -
CDR3aa: CAWTVAGTLTDTQYF; CDR3nt: TGTGCCTGGACCGTAGCGGGGACTCTCACAGATACGCAGTATTTT; v_gene: TRBV30; d_gene: TRBD2; j_gene: TRBJ2-3; abundance: -
CDR3aa: CASSPPKLTPRDTEAFF; CDR3nt: TGTGCCAGCTCACCACCGAAGTTAACACCACGGGACACTGAAGCTTTCTTT; v_gene: TRBV18; d_gene: -; j_gene: TRBJ1-1; abundance: -
CDR3aa: CAWHPGQGDEKLFF; CDR3nt: TGTGCCTGGCACCCGGGACAGGGAGACGAAAAACTGTTTTTT; v_gene: TRBV30; d_gene: TRBD1; j_gene: TRBJ1-4; abundance: -
CDR3aa: CAWSPKADSYEQYF; CDR3nt: TGTGCCTGGAGTCCAAAAGCGGATTCCTACGAGCAGTACTTC; v_gene: TRBV30; d_gene: -; j_gene: TRBJ2-7; abundance: -
CDR3aa: CSADRGLWDTQYF; CDR3nt: TGCAGCGCCGACAGGGGGCTTTGGGATACGCAGTATTTT; v_gene: TRBV29-1; d_gene: TRBD1; j_gene: TRBJ2-3; abundance: -
CDR3aa: CASTVPGHRNIQYF; CDR3nt: TGTGCCAGTACTGTCCCGGGACACCGAAACATTCAGTACTTC; v_gene: TRBV19; d_gene: -; j_gene: TRBJ2-4; abundance: -
CDR3aa: CASSFGQGLEKLFF; CDR3nt: TGCGCCAGCAGCTTCGGACAGGGCCTTGAAAAACTGTTTTTT; v_gene: TRBV5-1; d_gene: TRBD1; j_gene: TRBJ1-4; abundance: -
CDR3aa: CATSDSGGALEKLFF; CDR3nt: TGTGCCACCAGTGATTCCGGGGGGGCGCTTGAAAAACTGTTTTTT; v_gene: TRBV24-1; d_gene: -; j_gene: TRBJ1-4; abundance: -
CDR3aa: CATSDSSVSGGYTF; CDR3nt: TGTGCCACCAGTGACTCCTCAGTCTCAGGAGGCTACACCTTC; v_gene: TRBV24-1; d_gene: -; j_gene: TRBJ1-2; abundance: -
CDR3aa: CASSLGDRESEKLFF; CDR3nt: TGCGCCAGCAGCTTGGGGGACAGGGAAAGCGAAAAACTGTTTTTT; v_gene: TRBV5-1; d_gene: TRBD1; j_gene: TRBJ1-4; abundance: -
CDR3aa: CASSYPPHRRSYEQYF; CDR3nt: TGTGCCAGCAGTTACCCCCCCCACAGGCGCTCCTACGAGCAGTACTTC; v_gene: TRBV6-5; d_gene: -; j_gene: TRBJ2-7; abundance: -
CDR3aa: CATREGGQGREKLFF; CDR3nt: TGTGCCACCCGGGAGGGGGGGCAGGGACGAGAAAAACTGTTTTTT; v_gene: TRBV15; d_gene: -; j_gene: TRBJ1-4; abundance: -
CDR3aa: CASSPDRGSGNEQFF; CDR3nt: TGTGCCAGCTCACCGGACAGGGGATCGGGCAATGAGCAGTTCTTC; v_gene: TRBV18; d_gene: TRBD1; j_gene: TRBJ2-1; abundance: -
CDR3aa: CASSPGPGGVYEQFF; CDR3nt: TGTGCCAGCAGCCCCGGCCCCGGGGGGGTCTATGAGCAGTTCTTC; v_gene: TRBV7-3; d_gene: TRBD2; j_gene: TRBJ2-1; abundance: -
CDR3aa: CASSYPRTSGGYEQYF; CDR3nt: TGTGCCAGCAGTTATCCCAGGACTAGCGGGGGCTACGAGCAGTACTTC; v_gene: TRBV6-2/TRBV6-3; d_gene: TRBD2; j_gene: TRBJ2-7; abundance: -
CDR3aa: CASAKNTEAFF; CDR3nt: TGTGCCAGCGCGAAGAACACTGAAGCTTTCTTT; v_gene: TRBV19; d_gene: -; j_gene: TRBJ1-1; abundance: -
CDR3aa: CASRDPGQGAYEQYF; CDR3nt: TGTGCCAGCAGAGACCCGGGACAGGGGGCTTACGAGCAGTACTTC; v_gene: TRBV6-5; d_gene: TRBD1; j_gene: TRBJ2-7; abundance: -
CDR3aa: CASSIVAGEYTDTQYF; CDR3nt: TGTGCCAGTAGTATAGTAGCGGGGGAGTACACAGATACGCAGTATTTT; v_gene: TRBV19; d_gene: TRBD2; j_gene: TRBJ2-3; abundance: -
CDR3aa: CSASQGGLYEQYF; CDR3nt: TGCAGTGCTAGTCAGGGGGGCCTCTACGAGCAGTACTTC; v_gene: TRBV20-1; d_gene: -; j_gene: TRBJ2-7; abundance: -
CDR3aa: CASSPIRGGADGELFF; CDR3nt: TGTGCCAGCTCACCAATCCGCGGGGGGGCCGACGGGGAGCTGTTTTTT; v_gene: TRBV18; d_gene: TRBD2; j_gene: TRBJ2-2; abundance: -
CDR3aa: CASSPWVAGNADTQYF; CDR3nt: TGTGCCAGCAGCCCTTGGGTAGCGGGGAACGCAGATACGCAGTATTTT; v_gene: TRBV7-3; d_gene: TRBD2; j_gene: TRBJ2-3; abundance: -
CDR3aa: CASSDSSNEKLFF; CDR3nt: TGTGCCAGCAGCGACAGCTCTAATGAAAAACTGTTTTTT; v_gene: TRBV12-3/TRBV12-4; d_gene: -; j_gene: TRBJ1-4; abundance: -
CDR3aa: CASSLILAGDTDTQYF; CDR3nt: TGTGCCAGCTCACTAATACTAGCGGGGGACACAGATACGCAGTATTTT; v_gene: TRBV18; d_gene: TRBD2; j_gene: TRBJ2-3; abundance: -
CDR3aa: CASSYRTGRAINEKLFF; CDR3nt: TGTGCCAGCAGCTACCGGACAGGACGAGCTATTAATGAAAAACTGTTTTTT; v_gene: TRBV11-2; d_gene: TRBD1; j_gene: TRBJ1-4; abundance: -
CDR3aa: CASSVGTGAYNEQFF; CDR3nt: TGTGCCAGCAGCGTGGGGACAGGGGCCTACAATGAGCAGTTCTTC; v_gene: TRBV9; d_gene: TRBD1; j_gene: TRBJ2-1; abundance: -
CDR3aa: CASSERVEQYF; CDR3nt: TGTGCCAGCAGTGAACGGGTCGAGCAGTACTTC; v_gene: TRBV2; d_gene: -; j_gene: TRBJ2-7; abundance: -
CDR3aa: CASNLGSVGSTEAFF; CDR3nt: TGTGCCAGTAACCTAGGGTCGGTGGGGAGCACTGAAGCTTTCTTT; v_gene: TRBV19; d_gene: -; j_gene: TRBJ1-1; abundance: -
CDR3aa: CASSTTGDSPLHF; CDR3nt: TGTGCCAGCAGCACGACAGGGGATTCACCCCTCCACTTT; v_gene: TRBV5-5; d_gene: TRBD1; j_gene: TRBJ1-6; abundance: -
CDR3aa: CASRAESSPVDTQYF; CDR3nt: TGTGCCAGCAGGGCGGAAAGTTCTCCGGTGGATACGCAGTATTTT; v_gene: TRBV9; d_gene: -; j_gene: TRBJ2-3; abundance: few
CDR3aa: CASRLRKGAWRNEKLFF; CDR3nt: TGTGCAAGTCGCTTAAGGAAGGGGGCCTGGAGAAACGAAAAACTGTTTTTT; v_gene: TRBV12-2; d_gene: -; j_gene: TRBJ1-4; abundance: -
CDR3aa: CAWSAPQGVSRNEQYF; CDR3nt: TGTGCCTGGAGCGCCCCCCAGGGGGTTTCCCGTAACGAGCAGTACTTC; v_gene: TRBV30; d_gene: TRBD1; j_gene: TRBJ2-7; abundance: -
CDR3aa: CAIKDGTPSSLHF; CDR3nt: TGTGCCATCAAGGATGGGACACCAAGTAGCCTCCACTTT; v_gene: TRBV10-3; d_gene: -; j_gene: TRBJ1-6; abundance: -
CDR3aa: CASSGTSGDADTQYF; CDR3nt: TGTGCCAGCTCCGGGACTAGCGGGGATGCAGATACGCAGTATTTT; v_gene: TRBV18; d_gene: TRBD2; j_gene: TRBJ2-3; abundance: -
CDR3aa: CASSSTSGYGGVGTGELFF; CDR3nt: TGTGCCAGCAGTTCTACTAGCGGATACGGGGGCGTTGGCACCGGGGAGCTGTTTTTT; v_gene: TRBV6-2/TRBV6-3; d_gene: TRBD2; j_gene: TRBJ2-2; abundance: -